The 20 T cell receptor beta chains below all came from one sample that was sequenced in a study of blood T cells in healthy people across ages. Sample-barcoded 5' priming and a J-beta primer mix drove a second PCR of 7 to 11 cycles. TCRdb reanalysed the 5' RACE reads using MiXCR and keeps one entry per CDR3 protein. The sample includes some 700,000 distinct CDR3 sequences, 22% seen only once; the top ten take around a fifth. Sequencing used blood. These receptors all stem from a man in his 70s in good health.

The rearrangement joins TRBV25-1 to TRBJ2-7, with a weak D call TRBD2 (6 bases). Trimming took 6 bases from V and 4 from J, leaving 16 bases between them. The germline CDR1 and CDR2 sequences are MGHDK and SYGVNS. The CDR3 sequence is 14 residues long. The CDR3 is CASRRAGRGYEQYF. The DNA for the CDR3 is TGTGCCAGCAGACGCGCGGGACGAGGGTACGAGCAGTACTTC.

This clonotype was recorded a few times. The chain uses TRBV5-1 and TRBJ2-5, with 8 bases that match TRBD2. Losses at the gene ends were 4 bases for V and 1 base for J; bases not matched to a gene: 6. Germline V gene sequence: CDR1 SGHRS, CDR2 YFSETQ. This CDR3 has 15 amino acids. Here the CDR3 reads CASSISRGGQETQYF. The CDR3 DNA sequence: TGCGCCAGCAGCATTTCCCGGGGGGGCCAAGAGACCCAGTACTTC.

There are a few counts of this clonotype. The chain uses TRBV29-1 and TRBJ1-5, with unresolved D. Trimming stripped 4 bases from V and 2 bases from J, with 9 bases between. Germline CDR1 SQVTM, CDR2 ANQGSEA. The CDR3 runs to 13 residues. This chain's CDR3 is CSVGNLRNQPQHF. In nucleotides, the CDR3 is TGCAGCGTTGGAAATTTGCGCAATCAGCCCCAGCATTTT. Looking up the rest from reference TRBV29-1 and TRBJ1-5 gives the full variable domain: SAVISQKPSRDICQRGTSLTIQCQVDSQVTMMFWYRQQPGQSLTLIATANQGSEATYESGFVIDKFPISRPNLTFSTLTVSNMSPEDSSIYLCSVGNLRNQPQHFGDGTRLSIL.

The chain combines TRBV7-9 with TRBJ2-1; TRBD2 matches 9 bases. V lost 1 base to trimming and J lost 8 bases; unmatched junction nucleotides: 6. Looked up from germline, CDR1 is SEHNR and CDR2 is FQNEAQ (reference sequence). This CDR3 is 15 amino acids long. The DNA of the CDR3 is TGTGCCAGCAGCTTAGTGCGGGAGGGCCTTCATGAGCAGTTCTTC. Translation: CASSLVREGLHEQFF.

This chain connects TRBV24-1 to TRBJ2-1; 7 bases agree with TRBD1. The V and J ends lost 8 bases and 7 bases, in that order; junction bases with no gene match: 7. The length of the CDR3 is 13 residues. Germline V CDR1 and CDR2: KGHDR, SFDVKD. CDR3 loop: CATNEGARNEQFF. Here the CDR3 DNA reads TGTGCCACCAACGAGGGGGCGCGGAATGAGCAGTTCTTC.

This clonotype was picked up a small number of times. The chain recombines TRBV6-5 with TRBJ2-1; 9 bases align to TRBD1. CDR3 length equals 13 residues. Germline CDR1 and CDR2: MNHEY and SVGAGI. V was clipped by 6 bases and J by 8 bases; unmatched bases: 5. This CDR3 is CASSYRGLDEQFF. In DNA, the CDR3 is TGTGCCAGCAGCTACAGGGGGCTAGATGAGCAGTTCTTC.

This clonotype came up a few times. The chain combines TRBV14 with TRBJ1-2; no firm D call. Trimming took 2 bases from V and 2 from J, leaving 12 bases between them. CDR3 size: 15 residues. CDR1 SGHDN and CDR2 FVKESK come from the germline V gene. The CDR3 bases are TGTGCCAGCAGCCAACCGGGGTCCCTAAACTATGGCTACACCTTC. Its translation is CASSQPGSLNYGYTF.

The rearrangement uses TRBV10-3 and TRBJ2-1; 8 bases fit TRBD2. Germline CDR1 reads ENHRY; CDR2 reads SYGVKD. With 2 bases clipped from V and 2 bases from J, the junction kept 8 bases outside the gene matches. The CDR3 length is 17 residues. CDR3 region: CAISEPPSGGTYNEQFF. CDR3 DNA: TGTGCCATCAGTGAGCCCCCCTCGGGGGGGACCTACAATGAGCAGTTCTTC.

V is TRBV12-3 or TRBV12-4 and J is TRBJ1-2; D is unresolved. Trimming took off 4 bases at V and 7 bases at J, with 7 bases between the two ends. The CDR3 covers 11 residues. CDR3 DNA sequence: TGTGCCAGCAGTTACAGATTTGGCTACACCTTC. Its protein is CASSYRFGYTF.

About this clonotype: A much larger clone is a single base away; this may be a read error. The V call is TRBV3-1, the J call TRBJ2-5, with D possibly matching TRBD1 (5 bases). The tail of the sequence fits TRBJ2-7 better, so the J call may be wrong. The CDR3 sequence is 14 residues long. From germline, CDR1 is LGHDT and CDR2 YNNKEL (reference sequence). The CDR3 region has the DNA TGTGCCAGCAGCGCTAACAGGCAATCCTACGAGCAGTACTTC. Its protein is CASSANRQSYEQYF.

The chain uses TRBV7-2 and TRBJ2-2; D unresolved. Looked up from germline, CDR1 is SGHTA and CDR2 is FQGNSA. The ends were cut back, 7 bases at V and 6 bases at J, with 12 bases in the middle. The CDR3 sequence is 13 residues long. The CDR3 loop reads CASTPYLPGELFF. The CDR3 nucleotides read TGTGCCAGCACCCCCTACCTGCCCGGGGAGCTGTTTTTT.

This chain uses TRBV2 with TRBJ1-1, with D hard to call. V lost 7 bases and J 1 base, leaving 13 bases between the germline ends. Germline lookup yields CDR1 SNHLY and CDR2 FYNNEI. This CDR3 is built from 14 residues. CDR3 region: CASTLASGNTEAFF. As DNA, the CDR3 is TGTGCCAGCACCTTGGCCAGTGGGAACACTGAAGCTTTCTTT.

The V and J genes are TRBV20-1 and TRBJ1-6; 7 nucleotides line up with TRBD1. The CDR3 loop spans 12 amino acids. CDR1 and CDR2 (germline): DFQATT, SNEGSKA (reference sequence). CDR3 sequence reads: CTVRDRDSPLHF. The CDR3 DNA reads as TGCACCGTCAGGGACAGAGATTCACCCCTCCACTTT.

As to this clonotype: One end of the junction does not line up with germline, which may come from a read error. The chain uses TRBV18 and TRBJ2-2; possible D gene TRBD2, 5 bases. Germline CDR1 KGHSH, CDR2 LQKENI. The CDR3 totals 15 residues. The CDR3 DNA reads TGTGCCAGCTCACCAGGAACGGGGAACAGCGGGGAGCTGTTTTTT. It is translated as CASSPGTGNSGELFF.

V and J are TRBV20-1 and TRBJ2-5; D gene ambiguous. The DNA end lines up better with TRBJ2-7; the J call may be wrong. Germline-derived CDR1 and CDR2 are DFQATT and SNEGSKA (reference sequence). This CDR3 spans 12 amino acids. The CDR3 protein is CSPHAPSYEQYF. The CDR3 DNA sequence: TGCAGTCCCCACGCTCCCTCCTACGAGCAGTACTTC.

This clonotype was seen more than once but under ten times. The chain joins TRBV20-1 to TRBJ2-5, with D unclear. Germline lookup yields CDR1 DFQATT and CDR2 SNEGSKA (reference sequence). V shed 0 bases and J shed 7 bases, with 6 bases lying between them. This CDR3 contains 11 residues. CDR3 nucleotides: TGCAGTGCTAGAGACCCGGGGACCCAGTACTTC. It codes for CSARDPGTQYF.

This clonotype has just a few counts. The V call is TRBV10-2, the J call TRBJ2-1, with no clear D. Near its end, the DNA agrees better with TRBJ2-5, so the J call may be wrong. Germline CDR1 is WSHSY and CDR2 is SAAADI. The CDR3 consists of 11 residues. CDR3 sequence (DNA): TGCGCCAGCAGTGACAGCTCGACCCAGTACTTC. It specifies CASSDSSTQYF.

V gene TRBV12-3 or TRBV12-4 combines with J gene TRBJ1-4; D is ambiguous. Trimming removed 0 bases from V and 2 bases from J, with 10 bases in between. The CDR3 length is 16 residues. The CDR3 is CASSLALGTTNEKLFF. CDR3 nucleotides: TGTGCCAGCAGTTTAGCGCTGGGAACCACTAATGAAAAACTGTTTTTT.

There are a few counts of this clonotype. V gene TRBV11-3 combines with J gene TRBJ2-3; 10 bases are shared with TRBD2. Germline V gene sequence: CDR1 SGHNT, CDR2 YENEEA. The V gene end was trimmed by 5 bases and the J gene end by 4 bases; junction bases not matched to a gene: 12. The CDR3 spans 17 residues. CDR3 DNA sequence: TGTGCCAGCAGCCCTATGGTAGCGGGAGGACTCGCAGATACGCAGTATTTT. This encodes CASSPMVAGGLADTQYF.

This clonotype turned up a few times. V is TRBV20-1 and J is TRBJ2-1; D is unresolved. CDR1 and CDR2 (germline): DFQATT, SNEGSKA (reference sequence). CDR3 length equals 14 residues. Deletions cut 0 bases from V and 7 bases from J, with 13 bases between. The CDR3, as DNA: TGCAGTGCTAGAGATCTTATCGGCATAAATGAGCAGTTCTTC. Translation: CSARDLIGINEQFF.